This T cell receptor beta chain was sequenced in a study of shared clonotypes between healthy human individuals. About the study: Researchers assigned three CD4 naive, three CD4 memory, two CD8 naive and one CD8 memory plate to each donor.

General study points: Despite large depth, sorted-subset datasets appeared incompletely sequenced.

In the case of this clone: What it binds is unknown.

With 2 bases removed from V and 8 bases from J, the gap between germline ends came to 12 bases. The CDR3 length is 13 residues. The germline gives CDR1 MNHNY, CDR2 SVGAGI (reference sequence). Sequenced by immunoSEQ multiplex PCR; TCRdb stores in-frame clones only, minus some. This sample has roughly 530,000 clones, with 90% to 96% found just once. This rearrangement joins TRBV6-6 to TRBJ1-2; maybe TRBD1 (5 bases). Sequencing used naive CD4+ T cells sorted from blood. Subset noted: CD45RA+ positively selected. The sequence was collected from a young woman in good health. As DNA, the CDR3 is TGTGCCAGCAGTTACGGGGGAACTCGGGGCTACACCTTC. Its translation is CASSYGGTRGYTF.